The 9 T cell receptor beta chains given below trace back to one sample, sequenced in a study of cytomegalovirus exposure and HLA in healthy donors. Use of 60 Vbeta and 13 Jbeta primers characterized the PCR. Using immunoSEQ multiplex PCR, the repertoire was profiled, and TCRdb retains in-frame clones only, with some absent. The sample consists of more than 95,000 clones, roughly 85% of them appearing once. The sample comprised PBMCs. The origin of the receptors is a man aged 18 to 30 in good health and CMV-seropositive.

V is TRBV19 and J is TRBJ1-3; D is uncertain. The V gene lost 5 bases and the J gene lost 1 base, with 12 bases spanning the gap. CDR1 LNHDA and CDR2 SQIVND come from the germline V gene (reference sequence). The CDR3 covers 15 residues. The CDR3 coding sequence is TGTGCCAGTAGTGGCCCGATTAAGTCTGGAAACACCATATATTTT. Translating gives CASSGPIKSGNTIYF.

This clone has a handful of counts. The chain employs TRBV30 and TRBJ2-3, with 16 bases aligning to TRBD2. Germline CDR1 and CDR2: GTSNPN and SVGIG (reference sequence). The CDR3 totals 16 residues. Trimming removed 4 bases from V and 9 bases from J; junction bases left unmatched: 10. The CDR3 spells CAWTPGTSGGAETQYF. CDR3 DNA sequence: TGTGCCTGGACGCCCGGGACTAGCGGGGGGGCGGAAACGCAGTATTTT.

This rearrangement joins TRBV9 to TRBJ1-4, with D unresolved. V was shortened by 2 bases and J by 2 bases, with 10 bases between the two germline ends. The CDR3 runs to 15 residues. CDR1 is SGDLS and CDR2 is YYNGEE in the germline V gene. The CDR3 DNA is TGTGCCAGCAGCGTGTGGGGAGGCACTAATGAAAAACTGTTTTTT. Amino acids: CASSVWGGTNEKLFF.

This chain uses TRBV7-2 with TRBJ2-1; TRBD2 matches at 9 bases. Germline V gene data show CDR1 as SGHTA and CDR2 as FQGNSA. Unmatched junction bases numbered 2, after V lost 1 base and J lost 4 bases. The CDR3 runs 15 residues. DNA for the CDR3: TGTGCCAGCAGCTTAGGTAGCGGGGGATACAATGAGCAGTTCTTC. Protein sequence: CASSLGSGGYNEQFF.

The CDR3 here is CASSRQGARDGYTF. CDR3 DNA: TGTGCCAGCAGCAGACAGGGGGCGAGAGATGGCTACACCTTC. J is TRBJ1-2 and V is TRBV6-5, with 10 bases matching TRBD1. This CDR3 is 14 amino acids long. The V segment lost 6 bases and the J segment 6 bases; nucleotides outside the gene matches: 7. Germline CDR1 reads MNHEY; CDR2 reads SVGAGI.

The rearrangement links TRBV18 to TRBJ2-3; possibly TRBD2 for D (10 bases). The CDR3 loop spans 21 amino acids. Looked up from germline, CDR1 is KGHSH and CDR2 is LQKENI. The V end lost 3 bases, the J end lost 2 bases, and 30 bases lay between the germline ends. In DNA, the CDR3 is TGTGCCAGCTCACCCGGACAGGGGCAAAAGGCTAGCGGGGGCACCACAGATACGCAGTATTTT. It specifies CASSPGQGQKASGGTTDTQYF.

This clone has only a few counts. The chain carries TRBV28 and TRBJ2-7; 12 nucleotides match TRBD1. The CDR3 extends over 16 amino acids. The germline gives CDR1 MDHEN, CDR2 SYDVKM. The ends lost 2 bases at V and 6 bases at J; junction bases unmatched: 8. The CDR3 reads CASSLGTGGSGFEQYF. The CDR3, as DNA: TGTGCCAGCAGTTTAGGGACAGGGGGCTCGGGCTTCGAGCAGTACTTC.

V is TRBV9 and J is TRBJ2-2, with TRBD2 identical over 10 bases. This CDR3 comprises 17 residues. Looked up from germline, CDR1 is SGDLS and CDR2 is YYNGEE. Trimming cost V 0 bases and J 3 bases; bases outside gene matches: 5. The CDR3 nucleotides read TGTGCCAGCAGCGTAGAAGCGGGGGGGCCCCACACCGGGGAGCTGTTTTTT. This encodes CASSVEAGGPHTGELFF.

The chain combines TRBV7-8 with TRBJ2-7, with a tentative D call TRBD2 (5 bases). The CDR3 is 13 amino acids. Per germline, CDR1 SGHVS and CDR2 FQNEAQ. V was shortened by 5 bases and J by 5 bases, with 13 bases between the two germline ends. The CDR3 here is CASSAWTGDEQYF. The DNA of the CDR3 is TGTGCCAGCAGCGCTTGGACTGGGGACGAGCAGTACTTC.